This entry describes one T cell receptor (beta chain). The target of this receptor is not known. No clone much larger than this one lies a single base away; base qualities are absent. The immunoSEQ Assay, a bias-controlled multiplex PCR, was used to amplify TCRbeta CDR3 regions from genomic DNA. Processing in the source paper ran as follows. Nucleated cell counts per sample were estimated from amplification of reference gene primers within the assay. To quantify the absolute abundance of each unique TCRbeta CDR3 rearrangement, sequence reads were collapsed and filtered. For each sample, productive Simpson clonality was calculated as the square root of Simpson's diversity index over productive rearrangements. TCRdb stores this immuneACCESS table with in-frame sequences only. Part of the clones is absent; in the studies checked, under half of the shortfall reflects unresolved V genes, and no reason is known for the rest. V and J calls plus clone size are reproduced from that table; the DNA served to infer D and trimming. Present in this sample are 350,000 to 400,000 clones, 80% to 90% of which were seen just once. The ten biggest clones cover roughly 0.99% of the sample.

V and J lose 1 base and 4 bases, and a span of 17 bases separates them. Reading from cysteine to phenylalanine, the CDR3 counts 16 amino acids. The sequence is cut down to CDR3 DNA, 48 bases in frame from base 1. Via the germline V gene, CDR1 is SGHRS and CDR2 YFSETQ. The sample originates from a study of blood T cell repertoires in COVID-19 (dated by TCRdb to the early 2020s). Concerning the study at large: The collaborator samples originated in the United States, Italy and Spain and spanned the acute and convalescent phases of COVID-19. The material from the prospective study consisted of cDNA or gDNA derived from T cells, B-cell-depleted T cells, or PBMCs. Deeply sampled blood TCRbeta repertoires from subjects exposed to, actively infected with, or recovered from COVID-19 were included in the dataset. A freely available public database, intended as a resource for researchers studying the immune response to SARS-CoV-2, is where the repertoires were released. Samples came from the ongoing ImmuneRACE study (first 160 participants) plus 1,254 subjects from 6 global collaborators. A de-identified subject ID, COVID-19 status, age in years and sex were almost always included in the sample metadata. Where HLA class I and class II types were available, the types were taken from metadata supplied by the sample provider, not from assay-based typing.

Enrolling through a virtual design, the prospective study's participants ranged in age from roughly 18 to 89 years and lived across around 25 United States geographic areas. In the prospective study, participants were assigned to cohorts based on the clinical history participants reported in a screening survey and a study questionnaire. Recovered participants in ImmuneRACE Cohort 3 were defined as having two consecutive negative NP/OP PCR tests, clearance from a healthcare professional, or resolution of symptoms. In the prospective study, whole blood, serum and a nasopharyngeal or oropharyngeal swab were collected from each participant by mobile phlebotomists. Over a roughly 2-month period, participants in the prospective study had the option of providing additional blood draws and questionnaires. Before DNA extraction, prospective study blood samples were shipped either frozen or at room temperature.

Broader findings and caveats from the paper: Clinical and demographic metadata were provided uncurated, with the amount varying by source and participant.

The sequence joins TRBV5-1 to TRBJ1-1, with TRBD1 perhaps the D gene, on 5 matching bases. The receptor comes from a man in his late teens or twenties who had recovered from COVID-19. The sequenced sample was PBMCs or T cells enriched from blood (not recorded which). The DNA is TGCGCCAGCAGCTTGAAGTTTCGCGGGGGGAGCACTGAAGCTTTCTTT. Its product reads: CASSLKFRGGSTEAFF.